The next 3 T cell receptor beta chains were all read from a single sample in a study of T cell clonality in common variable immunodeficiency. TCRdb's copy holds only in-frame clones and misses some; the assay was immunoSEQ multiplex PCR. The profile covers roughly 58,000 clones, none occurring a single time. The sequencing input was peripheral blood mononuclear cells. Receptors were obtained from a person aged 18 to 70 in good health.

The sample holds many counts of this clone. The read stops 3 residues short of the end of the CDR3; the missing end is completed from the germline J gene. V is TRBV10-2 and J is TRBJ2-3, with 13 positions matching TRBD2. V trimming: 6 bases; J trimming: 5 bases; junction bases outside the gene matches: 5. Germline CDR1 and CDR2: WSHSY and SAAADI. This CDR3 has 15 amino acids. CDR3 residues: CASRRTSGRVDTQYF. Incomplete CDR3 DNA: TGCGCCAGCAGACGGACTAGCGGGAGAGTAGATACG.

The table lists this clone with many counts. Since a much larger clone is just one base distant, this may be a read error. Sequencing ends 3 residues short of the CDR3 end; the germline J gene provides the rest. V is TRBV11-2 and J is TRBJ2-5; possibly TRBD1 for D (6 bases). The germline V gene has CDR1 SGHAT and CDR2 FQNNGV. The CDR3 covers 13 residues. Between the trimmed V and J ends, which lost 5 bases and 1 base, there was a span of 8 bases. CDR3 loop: CASSPGVQETQYF. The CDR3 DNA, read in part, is TGTGCCAGCAGCCCAGGGGTCCAAGAGACC.

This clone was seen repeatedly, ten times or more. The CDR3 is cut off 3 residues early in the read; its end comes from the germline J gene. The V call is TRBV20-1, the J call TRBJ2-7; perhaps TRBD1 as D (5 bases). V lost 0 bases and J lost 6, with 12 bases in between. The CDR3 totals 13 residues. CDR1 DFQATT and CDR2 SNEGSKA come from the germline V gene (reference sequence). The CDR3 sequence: CSARERGPSEQYF. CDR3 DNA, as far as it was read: TGCAGTGCTAGAGAAAGGGGTCCTAGCGAG.